This T cell receptor (beta chain) was retrieved from a study of CD8+CD57+ T cells in acquired aplastic anemia. According to the study, genomic DNA was the template for TCR beta VDJ and CDR3 profiling. MiXCR was run by TCRdb on the reads, yielding one entry per CDR3 protein. The table has about 420,000 distinct CDR3 sequences, 65% to 80% seen once. This CDR3 comprises 16 residues. V gave up 7 bases and J gave up 4 bases; unmatched junction bases: 11. The chain carries TRBV12-3 or TRBV12-4 and TRBJ1-5; 9 nucleotides line up with TRBD1. The receptor comes from a human donor in good health, serving as a control. The sequenced sample was sorted CD4+, CD8+, or CD8+CD57+ T cells (not recorded which) from PBMCs. CDR3 sequence reads: CASTANRGLRNQPQHF. CDR3 DNA: TGTGCCAGCACCGCTAACAGGGGGCTGAGGAATCAGCCCCAGCATTTT.